The T cell receptor (beta chain) under discussion was sequenced for a study of glioma-infiltrating T cells. For the study at large: Glioblastomas were WHO grade IV, sampled at first diagnosis; low-grade were grade II. The study, taken as a whole, reports: A blood CDR3 motif signature was depleted in highly divergent patients.

A word on this clonotype: Its target is unknown. A much larger clone is a single base away; this may be a read error.

The CDR3 covers 15 residues. The germline V gene has CDR1 MGHRA and CDR2 YSYEKL. TCR alpha and beta CDR3 regions were amplified from RNA using iRepertoire nested multiplex PCR. MiXCR, applied by TCRdb to the multiplex PCR reads, yields one record per CDR3 protein. The data hold a few hundred thousand distinct CDR3 sequences, with 41% observed a single time. Sequenced: glioma tissue, nonneoplastic brain tissue, or PBMCs (not recorded which). This receptor was identified in a human donor with low-grade glioma or glioblastoma, undergoing nonglioma brain surgery, or in good health (not recorded which). The V gene is TRBV4-1, the J gene TRBJ2-1; D gene unclear. The CDR3 DNA sequence: TGCGCCAGCAGCCAACGTCAAAGCTCCTACAATGGGCAGTTCTTC. Protein product: CASSQRQSSYNGQFF.